This TCR beta chain was recovered during a study of human T cells and chemical hapten exposure. Separate cDNA molecules received unique molecular identifiers, which the library attached to them. Study processing details: Sampled TCR counts reached a median of roughly 98,000 per sample, with values ranging from roughly 20,000 to 750,000. TCRdb re-called the reads through MiXCR, storing one row per CDR3 protein. None of the V and J calls come from the authors' own analysis; TCRdb made them. The sample holds around 120,000 distinct CDR3 sequences; approximately 9% are singletons and the top ten take 1.1% to 1.5%. The authors' total RNA extraction used unfractionated whole blood. Germline V gives CDR1 MNHNY, CDR2 SVGAGI (reference sequence). With 6 bases removed from V and 5 bases from J, the gap between germline ends came to 22 bases. There are 16 residues in the CDR3. This clonotype was recorded a few times.

The genes are TRBV6-6 and TRBJ2-5; D possibly corresponds to TRBD1 (5 bases). Sequencing used whole blood. This receptor was taken from a human donor in good health. Some clones in this sample may be carry-over from other donors' samples. In nucleotides, the CDR3 is TGTGCCAGCAGCCCGCCCCCTAGACAGTTAATTGAGACCCAGTACTTC. Its translation is CASSPPPRQLIETQYF.